This T cell receptor beta chain was retrieved from a study of CD8+CD57+ T cells in acquired aplastic anemia. About the research overall: Across the sorted CD4+ and CD8+ cells, DNA amounts averaged about 3.2 ug. Whole-study results and caveats: CD8+ Simpson's diversity in patients was not significantly different from that in controls.

CDR3 and TCR beta VDJ profiling relied on genomic DNA as the template. TCRdb used MiXCR to reprocess the reads, holding one entry per CDR3 protein. The sample holds about 420,000 distinct CDR3 sequences, 65% to 75% seen once. Points on this clonotype: Antigen specificity is unknown.

Per germline, CDR1 SGHAT and CDR2 FQNNGV. The CDR3 spans 13 residues. V lost 5 bases and J lost 6; bases outside the gene matches: 4. The receptor was isolated from a human donor in good health, serving as a control. The chain combines TRBV11-2 with TRBJ2-1; 7 bases match TRBD1. Sample: sorted CD4+, CD8+, or CD8+CD57+ T cells (not recorded which) from PBMCs. The CDR3, as DNA: TGTGCCAGCAGCGGCACAGGGGCCAATGAGCAGTTCTTC. Protein sequence: CASSGTGANEQFF.